The clone carrying this TCR beta chain has only a few counts. What it binds is unknown. This sample is drawn from a study of early T cells in non-severe SARS-CoV-2 infection. Study information: Sequencing input comprised bulk RNA from unsorted whole blood; chain pairing was not available.

General study points: Sequences matched to VDJdb favored anti-spike CD8 responses, while private and CD4 specificities were missed.

Germline V gene data show CDR1 as DFQATT and CDR2 as SNEGSKA (reference sequence). V was clipped by 3 bases and J by 0 bases, with 15 bases between them. CDR3 size: 15 residues. Individual cDNA molecules received unique molecular identifiers. TCRdb processed the 5' RACE reads anew with MiXCR; each CDR3 protein has one entry. The data contain 77,000 or so distinct CDR3 sequences, around 13% of them singletons. This TCR was sampled from an adult who was a healthcare worker with PCR-confirmed SARS-CoV-2 infection or an uninfected control (not recorded which). The starting material was whole blood, obtained at baseline. The rearrangement links TRBV20-1 to TRBJ2-7; D perhaps matches TRBD2 (6 bases). CDR3 in DNA: TGCAGTGCTAGGGACTTTTTCGGGGGCTCCTACGAGCAGTACTTC. This codes for CSARDFFGGSYEQYF.